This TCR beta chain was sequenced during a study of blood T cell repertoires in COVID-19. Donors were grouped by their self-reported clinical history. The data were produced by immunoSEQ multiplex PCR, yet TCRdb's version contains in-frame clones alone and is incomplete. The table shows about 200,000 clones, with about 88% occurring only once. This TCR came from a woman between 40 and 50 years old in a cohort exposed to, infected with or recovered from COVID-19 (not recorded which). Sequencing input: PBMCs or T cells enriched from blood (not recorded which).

The chain's CDR3 is CASSAYPDREISGELFF. CDR3 DNA sequence: TGTGCCAGCAGCGCTTACCCGGACAGGGAAATTTCCGGGGAGCTGTTTTTT. This chain connects TRBV9 to TRBJ2-2; 8 bases are a match to TRBD1. CDR1 is SGDLS, CDR2 YYNGEE, per germline. V shed 3 bases, J shed 6 bases, and the junction held 13 bases outside the gene matches. CDR3 length equals 17 residues.